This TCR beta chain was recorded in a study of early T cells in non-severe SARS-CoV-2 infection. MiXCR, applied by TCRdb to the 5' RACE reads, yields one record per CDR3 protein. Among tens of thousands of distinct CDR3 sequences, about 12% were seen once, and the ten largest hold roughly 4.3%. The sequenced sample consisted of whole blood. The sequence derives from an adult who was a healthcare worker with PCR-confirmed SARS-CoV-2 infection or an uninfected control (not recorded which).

The CDR3 loop reads CASSFPPLGSNYEQYF. In DNA, the CDR3 is TGTGCCAGCAGCTTCCCACCCCTCGGGAGCAACTACGAGCAGTACTTC. This sequence joins TRBV7-9 and TRBJ2-7, with a tentative D call TRBD2 (6 bases). Germline V lookup: CDR1 SEHNR, CDR2 FQNEAQ (reference sequence). This CDR3 contains 16 residues. Trimming left V 3 bases short and J 3 bases short, with 18 bases between.